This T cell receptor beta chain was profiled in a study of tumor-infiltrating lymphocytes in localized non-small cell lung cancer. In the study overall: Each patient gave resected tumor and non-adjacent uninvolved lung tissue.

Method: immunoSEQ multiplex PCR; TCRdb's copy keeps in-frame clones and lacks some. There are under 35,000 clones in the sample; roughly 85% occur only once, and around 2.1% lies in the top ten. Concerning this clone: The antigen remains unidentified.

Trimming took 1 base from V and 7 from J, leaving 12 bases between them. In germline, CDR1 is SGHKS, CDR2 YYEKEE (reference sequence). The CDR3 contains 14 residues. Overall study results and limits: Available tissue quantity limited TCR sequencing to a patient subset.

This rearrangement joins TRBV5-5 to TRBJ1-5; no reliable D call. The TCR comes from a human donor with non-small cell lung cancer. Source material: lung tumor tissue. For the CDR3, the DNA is TGTGCCAGCAGCTTGACCGGGGAATGGCAGCCCCAGCATTTT. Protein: CASSLTGEWQPQHF.